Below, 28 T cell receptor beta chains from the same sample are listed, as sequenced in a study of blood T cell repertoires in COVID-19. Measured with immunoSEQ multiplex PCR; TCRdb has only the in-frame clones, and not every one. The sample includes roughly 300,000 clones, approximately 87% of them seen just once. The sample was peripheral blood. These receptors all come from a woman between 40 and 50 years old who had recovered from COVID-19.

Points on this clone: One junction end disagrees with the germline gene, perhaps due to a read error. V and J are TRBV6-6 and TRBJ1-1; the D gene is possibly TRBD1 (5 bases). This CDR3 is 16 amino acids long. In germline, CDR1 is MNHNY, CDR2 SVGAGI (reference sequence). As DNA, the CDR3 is TGTGCCCGCAGACCGGGGGGGGGACGGGTGAACACTGAAGCTTTCTTT. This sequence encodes CARRPGGGRVNTEAFF.

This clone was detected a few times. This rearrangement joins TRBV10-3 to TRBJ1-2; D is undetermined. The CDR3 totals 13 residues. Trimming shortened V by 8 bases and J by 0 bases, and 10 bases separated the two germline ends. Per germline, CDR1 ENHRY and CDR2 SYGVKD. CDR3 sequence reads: CAISTQTNYGYTF. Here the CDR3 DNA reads TGTGCCATCTCCACCCAGACTAACTATGGCTACACCTTC.

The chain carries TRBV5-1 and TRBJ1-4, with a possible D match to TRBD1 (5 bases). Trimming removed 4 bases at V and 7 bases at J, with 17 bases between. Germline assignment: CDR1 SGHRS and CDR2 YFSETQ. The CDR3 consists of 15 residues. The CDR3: CASSAAGRIFEKLFF. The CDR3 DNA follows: TGCGCCAGCAGCGCAGCAGGGCGAATCTTTGAAAAACTGTTTTTT.

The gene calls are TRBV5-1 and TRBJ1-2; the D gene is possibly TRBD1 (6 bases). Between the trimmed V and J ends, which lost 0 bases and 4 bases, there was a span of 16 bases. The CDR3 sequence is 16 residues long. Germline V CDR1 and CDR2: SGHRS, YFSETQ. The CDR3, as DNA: TGCGCCAGCAGCTTGGTTGGGGGGGCCGGCACCTATGGCTACACCTTC. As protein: CASSLVGGAGTYGYTF.

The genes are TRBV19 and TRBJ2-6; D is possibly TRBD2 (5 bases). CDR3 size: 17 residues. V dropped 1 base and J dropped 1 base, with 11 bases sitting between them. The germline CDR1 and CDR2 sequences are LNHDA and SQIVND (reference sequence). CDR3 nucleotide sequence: TGTGCCAGTAGTATAGGTCGGGGTACGTCTGGGGCCAACGTCCTGACTTTC. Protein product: CASSIGRGTSGANVLTF.

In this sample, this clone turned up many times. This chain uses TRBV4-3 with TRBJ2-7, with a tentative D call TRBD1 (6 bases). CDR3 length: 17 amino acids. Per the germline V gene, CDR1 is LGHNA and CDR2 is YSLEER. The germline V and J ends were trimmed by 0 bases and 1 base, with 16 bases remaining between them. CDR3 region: CASSQEGGRPMSYEQYF. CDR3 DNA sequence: TGCGCCAGCAGCCAAGAAGGGGGTCGCCCAATGTCCTACGAGCAGTACTTC.

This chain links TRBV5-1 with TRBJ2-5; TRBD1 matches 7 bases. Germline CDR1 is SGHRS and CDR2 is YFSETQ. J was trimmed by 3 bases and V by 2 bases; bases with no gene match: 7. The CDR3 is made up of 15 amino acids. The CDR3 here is CASSFYGTAEETQYF. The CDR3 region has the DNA TGCGCCAGCAGCTTCTATGGGACAGCCGAAGAGACCCAGTACTTC.

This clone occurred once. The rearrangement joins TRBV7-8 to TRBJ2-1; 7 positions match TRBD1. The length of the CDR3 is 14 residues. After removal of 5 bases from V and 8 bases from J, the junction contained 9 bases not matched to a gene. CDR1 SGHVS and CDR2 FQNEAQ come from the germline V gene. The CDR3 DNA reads TGTGCCAGCAGCATCCGACAGGGAACGGATGAGCAGTTCTTC. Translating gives CASSIRQGTDEQFF.

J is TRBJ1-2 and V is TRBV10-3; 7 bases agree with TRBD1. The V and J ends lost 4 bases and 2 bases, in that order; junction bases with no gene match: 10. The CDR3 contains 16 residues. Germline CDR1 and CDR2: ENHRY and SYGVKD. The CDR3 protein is CAISGTGFNRNYGYTF. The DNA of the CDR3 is TGTGCCATCAGTGGGACAGGCTTTAATCGGAACTATGGCTACACCTTC.

CDR3: CASSLGLEAETQYF. The DNA of the CDR3 is TGCGCCAGCAGCCTAGGACTGGAGGCGGAGACCCAGTACTTC. The gene calls are TRBV5-1 and TRBJ2-5; possibly TRBD2 for D (5 bases). The V end was cut by 4 bases, the J end by 5 bases, with 15 bases between. The CDR3 spans 14 residues. Germline CDR1 is SGHRS and CDR2 is YFSETQ. The full variable domain, with the rest looked up from reference TRBV5-1 and TRBJ2-5, is KAGVTQTPRYLIKTRGQQVTLSCSPISGHRSVSWYQQTPGQGLQFLFEYFSETQRNKGNFPGRFSGRQFSNSRSEMNVSTLELGDSALYLCASSLGLEAETQYFGPGTRLLVL.

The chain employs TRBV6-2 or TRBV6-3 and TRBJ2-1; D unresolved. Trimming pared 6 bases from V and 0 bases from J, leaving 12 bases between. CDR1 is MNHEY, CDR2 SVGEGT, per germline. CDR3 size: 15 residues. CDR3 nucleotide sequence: TGTGCCAGCAGCCTCCGGTGGAGCTCCTACAATGAGCAGTTCTTC. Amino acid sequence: CASSLRWSSYNEQFF.

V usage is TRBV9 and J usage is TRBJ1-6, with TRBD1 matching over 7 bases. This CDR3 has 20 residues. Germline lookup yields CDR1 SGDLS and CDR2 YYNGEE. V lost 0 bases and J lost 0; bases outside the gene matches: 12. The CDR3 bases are TGTGCCAGCAGCGTAGTGGGGGCCCCGGGACAGAGCTCCTATAATTCACCCCTCCACTTT. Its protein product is CASSVVGAPGQSSYNSPLHF.

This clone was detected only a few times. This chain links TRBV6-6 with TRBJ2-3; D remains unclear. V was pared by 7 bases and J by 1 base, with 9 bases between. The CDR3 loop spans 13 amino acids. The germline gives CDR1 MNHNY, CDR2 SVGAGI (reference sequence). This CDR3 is CASTPAGTDTQYF. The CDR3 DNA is TGTGCCAGCACCCCGGCGGGCACAGATACGCAGTATTTT.

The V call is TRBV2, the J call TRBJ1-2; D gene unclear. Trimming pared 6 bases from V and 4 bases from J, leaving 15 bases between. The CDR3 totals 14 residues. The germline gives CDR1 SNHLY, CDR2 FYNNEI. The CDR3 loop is CASRRLVPSYGYTF. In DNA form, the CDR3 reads TGTGCCAGCAGAAGATTGGTACCCAGCTATGGCTACACCTTC.

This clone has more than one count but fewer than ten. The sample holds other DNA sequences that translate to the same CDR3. The CDR3 region is CASSPTGTGVNSPLHF. In nucleotides, the CDR3 is TGTGCCAGCTCACCAACCGGGACAGGCGTAAATTCACCCCTCCACTTT. V and J are TRBV18 and TRBJ1-6; TRBD1 matches at 8 bases. This CDR3 has 16 residues. The germline gives CDR1 KGHSH, CDR2 LQKENI. Trimming removed 2 bases from V and 7 bases from J; junction bases left unmatched: 7.

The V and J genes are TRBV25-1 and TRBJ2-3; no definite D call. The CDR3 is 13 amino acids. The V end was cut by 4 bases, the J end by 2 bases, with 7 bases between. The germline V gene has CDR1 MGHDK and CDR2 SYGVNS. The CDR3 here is CASSVTFTDTQYF. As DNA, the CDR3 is TGTGCCAGCAGTGTCACATTCACAGATACGCAGTATTTT.

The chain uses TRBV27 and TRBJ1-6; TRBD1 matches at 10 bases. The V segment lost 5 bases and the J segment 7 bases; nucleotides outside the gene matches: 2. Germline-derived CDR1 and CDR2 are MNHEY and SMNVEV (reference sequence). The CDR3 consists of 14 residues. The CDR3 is CASSPTGGNSPLHF. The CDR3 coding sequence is TGTGCCAGCAGTCCGACAGGGGGCAATTCACCCCTCCACTTT.

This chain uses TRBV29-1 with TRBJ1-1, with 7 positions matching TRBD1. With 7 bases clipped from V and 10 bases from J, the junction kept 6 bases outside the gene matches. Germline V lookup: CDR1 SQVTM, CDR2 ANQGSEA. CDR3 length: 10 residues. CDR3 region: CSGGTEGAFF. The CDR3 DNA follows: TGCAGCGGAGGGACAGAGGGAGCTTTCTTT.

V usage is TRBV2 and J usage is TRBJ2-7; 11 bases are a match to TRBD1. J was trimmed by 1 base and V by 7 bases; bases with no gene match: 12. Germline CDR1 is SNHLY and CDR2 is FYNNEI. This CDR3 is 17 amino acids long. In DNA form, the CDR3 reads TGTGCCAGCACGACGGACAGGGGGCGGGTTAGTTCCTACGAGCAGTACTTC. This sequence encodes CASTTDRGRVSSYEQYF.

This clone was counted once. The CDR3 region is CASRLTGTGYGYTF. In DNA form, the CDR3 reads TGTGCCAGTAGACTAACCGGGACAGGTTATGGCTACACCTTC. The rearrangement uses TRBV19 and TRBJ1-2; the match to TRBD1 covers 8 bases. Germline assignment: CDR1 LNHDA and CDR2 SQIVND (reference sequence). The CDR3 is made up of 14 amino acids. Losses at the gene ends were 6 bases for V and 5 bases for J; bases not matched to a gene: 8.

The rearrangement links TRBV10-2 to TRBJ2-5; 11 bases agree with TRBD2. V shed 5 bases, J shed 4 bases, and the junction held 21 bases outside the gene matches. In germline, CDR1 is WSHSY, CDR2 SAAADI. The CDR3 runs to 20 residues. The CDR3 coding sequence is TGCGCCAGCAGTACTCACGCCACTACTTACCTAGCGGGGGGAGGAGAGACCCAGTACTTC. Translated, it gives CASSTHATTYLAGGGETQYF.

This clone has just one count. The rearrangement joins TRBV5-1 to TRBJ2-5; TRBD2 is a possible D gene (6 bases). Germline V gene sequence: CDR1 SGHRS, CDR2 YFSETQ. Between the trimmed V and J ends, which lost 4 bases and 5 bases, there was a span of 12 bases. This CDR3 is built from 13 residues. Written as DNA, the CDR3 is TGCGCCAGCAGCCCGACTAGTCTGGAGACCCAGTACTTC. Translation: CASSPTSLETQYF. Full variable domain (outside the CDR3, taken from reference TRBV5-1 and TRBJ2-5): KAGVTQTPRYLIKTRGQQVTLSCSPISGHRSVSWYQQTPGQGLQFLFEYFSETQRNKGNFPGRFSGRQFSNSRSEMNVSTLELGDSALYLCASSPTSLETQYFGPGTRLLVL.

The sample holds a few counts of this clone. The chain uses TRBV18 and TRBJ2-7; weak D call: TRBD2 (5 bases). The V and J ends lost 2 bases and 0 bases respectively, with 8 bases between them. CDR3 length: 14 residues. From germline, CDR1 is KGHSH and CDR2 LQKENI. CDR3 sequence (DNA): TGTGCCAGCTCACCAGGGAGAAGCTCCTACGAGCAGTACTTC. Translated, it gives CASSPGRSSYEQYF. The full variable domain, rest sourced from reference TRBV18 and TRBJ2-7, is NAGVMQNPRHLVRRRGQEARLRCSPMKGHSHVYWYRQLPEEGLKFMVYLQKENIIDESGMPKERFSAEFPKEGPSILRIQQVVRGDSAAYFCASSPGRSSYEQYFGPGTRLTVT.

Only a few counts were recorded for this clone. In nucleotides, the CDR3 is TGTGCCTGTGGGACAGCCGGGGCCAACGTCCTGACTTTC. It encodes CACGTAGANVLTF. The rearrangement links TRBV30 to TRBJ2-6; TRBD1 aligns across 7 bases. V trimming: 6 bases; J trimming: 4 bases; junction bases outside the gene matches: 3. The length of the CDR3 is 13 residues. Germline V gene data show CDR1 as GTSNPN and CDR2 as SVGIG (reference sequence).

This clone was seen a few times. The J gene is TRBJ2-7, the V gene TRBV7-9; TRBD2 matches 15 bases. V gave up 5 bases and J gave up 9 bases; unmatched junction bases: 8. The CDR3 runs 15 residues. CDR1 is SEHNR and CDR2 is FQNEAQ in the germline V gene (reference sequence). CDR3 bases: TGTGCCAGCAGCCAAGGGACTAGCGGGGGGCAACGGCAGTACTTC. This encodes CASSQGTSGGQRQYF.

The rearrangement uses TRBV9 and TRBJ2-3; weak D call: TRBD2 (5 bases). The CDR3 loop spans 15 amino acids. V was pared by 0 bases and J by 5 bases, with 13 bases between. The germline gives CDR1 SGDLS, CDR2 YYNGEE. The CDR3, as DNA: TGTGCCAGCAGCGTAGTTGGTAGCGCGGGAGATACGCAGTATTTT. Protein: CASSVVGSAGDTQYF.

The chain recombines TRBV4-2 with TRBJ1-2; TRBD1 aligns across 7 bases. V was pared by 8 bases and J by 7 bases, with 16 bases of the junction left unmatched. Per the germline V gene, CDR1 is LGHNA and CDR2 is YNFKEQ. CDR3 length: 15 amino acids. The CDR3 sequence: CASYTRTGGIGGYTF. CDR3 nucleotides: TGTGCCAGCTACACCCGGACAGGTGGGATAGGTGGCTACACCTTC.

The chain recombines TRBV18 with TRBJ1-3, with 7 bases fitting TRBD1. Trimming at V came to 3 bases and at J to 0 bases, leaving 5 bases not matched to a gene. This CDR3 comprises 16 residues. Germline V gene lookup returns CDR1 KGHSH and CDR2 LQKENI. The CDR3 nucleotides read TGTGCCAGCTCACCTCGGGACAGCCGCTCTGGAAACACCATATATTTT. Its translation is CASSPRDSRSGNTIYF.